The T cell receptor (beta chain) described here comes from a study of T cell responses to AZD1222 COVID-19 vaccine. General study findings and limits: Mostly white British, mostly female donors; authors suggested clonal diversity may be underestimated. Two doses of AZD1222 preceded a rise in Spike-specific TCR breadth and depth. CD4 TCRs linked to vaccination spanned spike, dominating at 160-218 and 743-854.

In regard to this clone: What it recognizes is unknown.

Per germline, CDR1 SGHAT and CDR2 FQNNGV. This CDR3 is 14 amino acids long. The ends were cut back, 1 base at V and 5 bases at J, with 11 bases in the middle. Data came from immunoSEQ multiplex PCR; TCRdb stores just in-frame clones and leaves some out. The table lists roughly 100,000 clones, roughly 85% of them singletons. The input for sequencing was peripheral blood, taken 28 days after the second AZD1222 dose. The chain employs TRBV11-2 and TRBJ1-2, with D tentatively TRBD1 (6 bases). The source of this sequence is an adult who received the AZD1222 COVID-19 vaccine. The CDR3 nucleotides read TGTGCCAGCAGCTTAGCGCCAGGGGAATATGGCTACACCTTC. As protein: CASSLAPGEYGYTF.